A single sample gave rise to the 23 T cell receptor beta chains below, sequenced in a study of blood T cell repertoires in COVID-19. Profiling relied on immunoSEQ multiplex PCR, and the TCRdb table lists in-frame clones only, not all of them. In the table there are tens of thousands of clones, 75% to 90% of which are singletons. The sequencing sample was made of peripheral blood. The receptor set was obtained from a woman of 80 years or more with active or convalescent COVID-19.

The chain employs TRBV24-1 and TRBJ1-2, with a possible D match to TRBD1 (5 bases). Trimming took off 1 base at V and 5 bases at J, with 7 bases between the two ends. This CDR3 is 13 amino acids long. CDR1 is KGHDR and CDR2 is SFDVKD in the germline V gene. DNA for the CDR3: TGTGCCACCAGTGATTTTGGGGGGTATGGCTACACCTTC. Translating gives CATSDFGGYGYTF.

CDR3 region: CASSPGTKQFF. DNA for the CDR3: TGTGCCAGTAGTCCAGGGACAAAGCAGTTCTTC. This sequence joins TRBV19 and TRBJ2-1; possibly TRBD1 for D (6 bases). Per the germline V gene, CDR1 is LNHDA and CDR2 is SQIVND (reference sequence). This CDR3 has 11 residues. V lost 5 bases, J lost 11 bases, and 10 bases lay in between.

CDR3 amino acids: CASILDSGGGYGYTF. CDR3 sequence (DNA): TGTGCCAGTATTTTAGATTCAGGGGGCGGCTATGGCTACACCTTC. This chain connects TRBV19 to TRBJ1-2; 8 bases fit TRBD1. Looked up from germline, CDR1 is LNHDA and CDR2 is SQIVND (reference sequence). The CDR3 length is 15 residues. The V and J ends lost 7 bases and 4 bases, in that order; junction bases with no gene match: 11.

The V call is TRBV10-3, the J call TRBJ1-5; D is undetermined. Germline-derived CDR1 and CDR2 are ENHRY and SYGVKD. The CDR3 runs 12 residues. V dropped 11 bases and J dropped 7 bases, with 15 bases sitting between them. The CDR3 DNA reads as TGTGCCTCAACCGACCCGGGGCAGCCCCAGCATTTT. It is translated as CASTDPGQPQHF.

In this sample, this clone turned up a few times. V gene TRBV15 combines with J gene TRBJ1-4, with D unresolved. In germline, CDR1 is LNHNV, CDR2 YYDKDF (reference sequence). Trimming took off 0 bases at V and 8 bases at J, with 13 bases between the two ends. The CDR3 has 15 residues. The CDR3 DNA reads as TGTGCCACCAGCAGAGAATTTGTTAGTTGGGAAAAACTGTTTTTT. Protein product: CATSREFVSWEKLFF.

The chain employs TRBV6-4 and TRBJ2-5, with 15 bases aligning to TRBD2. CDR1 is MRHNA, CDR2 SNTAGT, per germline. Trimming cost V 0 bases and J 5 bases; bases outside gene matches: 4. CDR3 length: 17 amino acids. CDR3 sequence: CASSDSGGTSGRETQYF. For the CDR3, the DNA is TGTGCCAGCAGTGACTCCGGGGGGACTAGCGGGAGGGAGACCCAGTACTTC.

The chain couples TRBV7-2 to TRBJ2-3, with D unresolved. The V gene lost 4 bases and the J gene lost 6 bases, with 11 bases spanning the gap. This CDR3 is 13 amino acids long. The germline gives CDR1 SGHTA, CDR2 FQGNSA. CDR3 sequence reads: CASSSARRDTQYF. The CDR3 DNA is TGTGCCAGCAGCTCGGCTAGACGTGATACGCAGTATTTT.

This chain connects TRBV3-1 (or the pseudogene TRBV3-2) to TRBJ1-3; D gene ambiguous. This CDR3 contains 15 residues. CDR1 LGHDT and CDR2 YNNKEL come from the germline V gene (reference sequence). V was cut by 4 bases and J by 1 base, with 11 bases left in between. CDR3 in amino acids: CASSRLRGSGNTIYF. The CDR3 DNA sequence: TGTGCCAGCAGCCGCCTCCGGGGATCTGGAAACACCATATATTTT.

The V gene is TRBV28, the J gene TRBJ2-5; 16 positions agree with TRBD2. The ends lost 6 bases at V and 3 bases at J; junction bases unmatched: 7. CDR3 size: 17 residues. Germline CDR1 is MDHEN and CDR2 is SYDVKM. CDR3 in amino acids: CASSSGTSGRAEETQYF. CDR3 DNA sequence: TGTGCCAGCAGCTCCGGGACTAGCGGGAGGGCTGAAGAGACCCAGTACTTC.

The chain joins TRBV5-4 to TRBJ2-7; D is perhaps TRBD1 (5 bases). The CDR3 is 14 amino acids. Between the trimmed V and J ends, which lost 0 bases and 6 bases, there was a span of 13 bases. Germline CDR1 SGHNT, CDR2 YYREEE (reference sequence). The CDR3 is CASSLVRTTAEQYF. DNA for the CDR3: TGTGCCAGCAGCTTGGTCCGGACAACTGCCGAGCAGTACTTC.

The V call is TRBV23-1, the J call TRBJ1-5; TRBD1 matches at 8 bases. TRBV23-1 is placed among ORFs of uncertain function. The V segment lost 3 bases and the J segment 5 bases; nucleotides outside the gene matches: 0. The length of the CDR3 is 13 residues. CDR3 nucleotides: TGCGCCAGCAGTCACAGGGGGCATCAGCCCCAGCATTTT. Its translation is CASSHRGHQPQHF.

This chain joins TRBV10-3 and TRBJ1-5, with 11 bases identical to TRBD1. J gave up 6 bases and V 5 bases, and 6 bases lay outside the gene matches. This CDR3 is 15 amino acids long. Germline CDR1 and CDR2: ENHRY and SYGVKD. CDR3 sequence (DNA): TGTGCCATCAGTAGCCTGGGGACAGGGGGTCAGCCCCAGCATTTT. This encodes CAISSLGTGGQPQHF.

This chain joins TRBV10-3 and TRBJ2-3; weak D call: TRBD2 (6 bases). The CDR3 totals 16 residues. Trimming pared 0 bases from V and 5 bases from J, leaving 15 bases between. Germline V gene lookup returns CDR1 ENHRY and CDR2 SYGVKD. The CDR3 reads CAISESVASGLDTQYF. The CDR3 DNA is TGTGCCATCAGTGAGTCGGTGGCGAGCGGGTTAGATACGCAGTATTTT.

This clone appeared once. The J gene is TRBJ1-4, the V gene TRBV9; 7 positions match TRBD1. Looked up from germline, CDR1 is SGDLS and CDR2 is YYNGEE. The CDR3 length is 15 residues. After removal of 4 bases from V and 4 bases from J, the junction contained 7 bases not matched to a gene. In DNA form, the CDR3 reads TGTGCCAGCAGCTCTACGACAGGGCATAATGAAAAACTGTTTTTT. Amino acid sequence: CASSSTTGHNEKLFF.

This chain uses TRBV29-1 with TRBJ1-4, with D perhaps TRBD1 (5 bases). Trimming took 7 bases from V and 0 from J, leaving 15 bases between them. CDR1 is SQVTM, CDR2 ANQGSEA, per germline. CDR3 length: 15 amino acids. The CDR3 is CSARVGTATNEKLFF. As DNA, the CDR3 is TGCAGCGCTAGAGTGGGGACTGCAACTAATGAAAAACTGTTTTTT.

The CDR3 bases are TGTGCCAGCAGCTACACTAGCAGCTACGAGCAGTACTTC. Protein sequence: CASSYTSSYEQYF. The gene calls are TRBV7-9 and TRBJ2-7, with TRBD2 as a possible D gene (6 bases). The CDR3 is 13 residues long. Per the germline V gene, CDR1 is SEHNR and CDR2 is FQNEAQ (reference sequence). Trimming stripped 4 bases from V and 3 bases from J, with 10 bases between.

CDR3 loop: CASSYPHGLAGSYEQYF. CDR3 bases: TGTGCCAGCAGTTACCCACATGGACTAGCGGGATCCTACGAGCAGTACTTC. The V gene is TRBV6-2 or TRBV6-3, the J gene TRBJ2-7; 12 bases map to TRBD2. This CDR3 is built from 17 residues. Germline loops: CDR1 MNHEY, CDR2 SVGEGT. With V trimmed by 2 bases and J by 1 base, 6 bases remained unmatched.

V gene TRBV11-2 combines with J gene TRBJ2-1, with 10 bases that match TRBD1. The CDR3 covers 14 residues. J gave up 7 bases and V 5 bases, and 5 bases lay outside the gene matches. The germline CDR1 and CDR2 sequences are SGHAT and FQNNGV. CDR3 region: CASSLTGGRNEQFF. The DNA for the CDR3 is TGTGCCAGCAGCCTGACAGGGGGCAGGAATGAGCAGTTCTTC.

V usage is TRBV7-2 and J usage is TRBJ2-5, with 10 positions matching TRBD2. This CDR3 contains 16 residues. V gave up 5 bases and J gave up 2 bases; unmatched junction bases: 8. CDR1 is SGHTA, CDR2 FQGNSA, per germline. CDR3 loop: CASSKTQRGGQETQYF. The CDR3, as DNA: TGTGCCAGCAGCAAAACCCAGCGGGGGGGGCAAGAGACCCAGTACTTC.

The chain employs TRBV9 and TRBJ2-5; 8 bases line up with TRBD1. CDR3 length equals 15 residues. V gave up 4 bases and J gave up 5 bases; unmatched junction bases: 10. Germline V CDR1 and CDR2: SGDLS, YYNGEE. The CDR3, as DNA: TGTGCCAGCAGCTTCCGACAGGGGATGACGGAGACCCAGTACTTC. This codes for CASSFRQGMTETQYF.

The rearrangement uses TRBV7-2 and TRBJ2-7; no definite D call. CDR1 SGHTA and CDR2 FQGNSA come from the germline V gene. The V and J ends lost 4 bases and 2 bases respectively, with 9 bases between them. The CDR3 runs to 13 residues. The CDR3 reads CASSYDFTYEQYF. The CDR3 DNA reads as TGTGCCAGCAGCTACGACTTCACCTACGAGCAGTACTTC.

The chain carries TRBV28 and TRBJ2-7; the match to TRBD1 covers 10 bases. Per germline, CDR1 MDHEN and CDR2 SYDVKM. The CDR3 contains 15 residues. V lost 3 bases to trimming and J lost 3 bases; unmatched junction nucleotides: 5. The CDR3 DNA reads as TGTGCCAGCAGTTTGGGGGGGGACAGGGGCTACGAGCAGTACTTC. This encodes CASSLGGDRGYEQYF.

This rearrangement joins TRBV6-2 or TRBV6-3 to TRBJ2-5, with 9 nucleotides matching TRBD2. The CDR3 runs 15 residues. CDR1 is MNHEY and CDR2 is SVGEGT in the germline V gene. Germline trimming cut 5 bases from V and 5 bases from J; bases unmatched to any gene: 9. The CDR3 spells CASSHGTAGGETQYF. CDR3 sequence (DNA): TGTGCCAGCAGTCACGGGACAGCGGGAGGTGAGACCCAGTACTTC.